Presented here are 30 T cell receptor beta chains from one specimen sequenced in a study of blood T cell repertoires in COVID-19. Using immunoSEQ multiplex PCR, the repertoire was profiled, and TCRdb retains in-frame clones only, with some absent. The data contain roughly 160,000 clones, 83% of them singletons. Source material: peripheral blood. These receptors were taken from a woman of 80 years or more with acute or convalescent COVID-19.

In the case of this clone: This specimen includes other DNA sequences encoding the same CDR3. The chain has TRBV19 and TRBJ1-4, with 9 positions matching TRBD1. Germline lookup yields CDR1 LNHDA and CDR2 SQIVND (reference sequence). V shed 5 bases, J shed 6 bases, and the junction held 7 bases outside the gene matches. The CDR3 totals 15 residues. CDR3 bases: TGTGCCAGTAGTCTTCCGGGACAGGGTGATGAAAAACTGTTTTTT. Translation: CASSLPGQGDEKLFF.

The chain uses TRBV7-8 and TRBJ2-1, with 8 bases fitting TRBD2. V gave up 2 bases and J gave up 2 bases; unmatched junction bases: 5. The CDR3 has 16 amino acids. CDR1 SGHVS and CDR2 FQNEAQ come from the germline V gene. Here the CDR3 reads CASSLPGTRAYNEQFF. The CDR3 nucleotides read TGTGCCAGCAGCTTACCCGGGACTAGGGCCTACAATGAGCAGTTCTTC.

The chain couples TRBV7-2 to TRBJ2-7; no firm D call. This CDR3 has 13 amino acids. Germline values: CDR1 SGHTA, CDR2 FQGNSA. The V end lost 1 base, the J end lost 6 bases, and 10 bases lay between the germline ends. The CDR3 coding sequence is TGTGCCAGCAGCTTAGTGTCATGGCCCGAGCAGTACTTC. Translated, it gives CASSLVSWPEQYF.

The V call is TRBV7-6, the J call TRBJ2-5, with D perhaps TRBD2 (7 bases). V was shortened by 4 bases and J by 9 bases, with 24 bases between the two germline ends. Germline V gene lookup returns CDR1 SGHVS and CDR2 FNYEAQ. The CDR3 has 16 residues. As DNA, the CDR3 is TGTGCCAGCAGCTCGTCCACGGCGGGGGCACCCAATTCCCAGTACTTC. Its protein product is CASSSSTAGAPNSQYF.

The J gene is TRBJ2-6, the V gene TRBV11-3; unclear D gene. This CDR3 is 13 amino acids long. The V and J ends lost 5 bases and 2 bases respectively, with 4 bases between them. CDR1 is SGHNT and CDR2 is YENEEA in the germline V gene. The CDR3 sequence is CASSQAGANVLTF. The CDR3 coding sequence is TGTGCCAGCAGCCAGGCTGGGGCCAACGTCCTGACTTTC.

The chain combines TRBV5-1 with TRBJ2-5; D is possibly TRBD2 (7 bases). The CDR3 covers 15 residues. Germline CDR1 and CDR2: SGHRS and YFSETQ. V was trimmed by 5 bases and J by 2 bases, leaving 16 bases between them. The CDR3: CASRGMGGPQETQYF. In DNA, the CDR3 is TGCGCCAGCAGAGGGATGGGGGGGCCACAAGAGACCCAGTACTTC. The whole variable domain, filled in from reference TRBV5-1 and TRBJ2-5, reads KAGVTQTPRYLIKTRGQQVTLSCSPISGHRSVSWYQQTPGQGLQFLFEYFSETQRNKGNFPGRFSGRQFSNSRSEMNVSTLELGDSALYLCASRGMGGPQETQYFGPGTRLLVL.

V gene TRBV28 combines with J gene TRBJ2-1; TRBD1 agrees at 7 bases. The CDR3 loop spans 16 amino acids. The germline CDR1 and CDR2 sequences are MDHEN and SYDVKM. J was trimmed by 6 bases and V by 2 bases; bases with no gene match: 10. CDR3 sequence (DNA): TGTGCCAGCAGTTTAACTCGACAGGGCCTGCGCAATGAGCAGTTCTTC. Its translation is CASSLTRQGLRNEQFF.

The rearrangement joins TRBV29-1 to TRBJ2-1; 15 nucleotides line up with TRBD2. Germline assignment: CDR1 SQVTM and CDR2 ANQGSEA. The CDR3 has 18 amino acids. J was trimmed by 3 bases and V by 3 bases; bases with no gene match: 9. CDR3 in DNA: TGCAGCGTTGAGGCGGGACTAGCGGGAGGCCTGCACTACAATGAGCAGTTCTTC. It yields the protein CSVEAGLAGGLHYNEQFF.

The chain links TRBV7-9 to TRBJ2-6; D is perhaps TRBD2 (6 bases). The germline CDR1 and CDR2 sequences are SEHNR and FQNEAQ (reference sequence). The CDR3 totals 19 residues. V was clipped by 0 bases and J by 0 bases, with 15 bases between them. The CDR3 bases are TGTGCCAGCAGCTTAGCTCTGCGGGGCAGCTTCTCTGGGGCCAACGTCCTGACTTTC. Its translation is CASSLALRGSFSGANVLTF.

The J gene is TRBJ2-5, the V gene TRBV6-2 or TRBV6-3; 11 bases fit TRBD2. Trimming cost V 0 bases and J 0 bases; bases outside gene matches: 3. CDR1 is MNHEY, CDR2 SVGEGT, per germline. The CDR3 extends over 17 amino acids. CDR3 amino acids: CASSYSLTSGNQETQYF. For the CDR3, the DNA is TGTGCCAGCAGTTACTCCTTGACTAGCGGGAACCAAGAGACCCAGTACTTC.

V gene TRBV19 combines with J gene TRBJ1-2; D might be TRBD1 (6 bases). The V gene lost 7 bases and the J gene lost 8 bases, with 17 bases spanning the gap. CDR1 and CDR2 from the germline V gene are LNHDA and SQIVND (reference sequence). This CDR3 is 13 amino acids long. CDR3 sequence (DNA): TGTGCCAGTACCTTTTTAGGGACATTCGGCTACACCTTC. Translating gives CASTFLGTFGYTF.

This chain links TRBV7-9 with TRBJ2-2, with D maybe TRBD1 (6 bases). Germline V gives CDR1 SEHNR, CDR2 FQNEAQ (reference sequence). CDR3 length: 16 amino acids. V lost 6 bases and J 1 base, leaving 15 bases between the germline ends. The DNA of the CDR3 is TGTGCCAGCAGATCACAGGGTGGGGTGAACACCGGGGAGCTGTTTTTT. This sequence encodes CASRSQGGVNTGELFF.

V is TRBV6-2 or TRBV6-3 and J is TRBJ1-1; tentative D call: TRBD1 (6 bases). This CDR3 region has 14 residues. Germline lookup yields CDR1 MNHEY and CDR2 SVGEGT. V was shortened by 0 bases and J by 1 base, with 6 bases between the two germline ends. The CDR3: CASSYSTGNTEAFF. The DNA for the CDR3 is TGTGCCAGCAGTTACTCGACAGGGAACACTGAAGCTTTCTTT.

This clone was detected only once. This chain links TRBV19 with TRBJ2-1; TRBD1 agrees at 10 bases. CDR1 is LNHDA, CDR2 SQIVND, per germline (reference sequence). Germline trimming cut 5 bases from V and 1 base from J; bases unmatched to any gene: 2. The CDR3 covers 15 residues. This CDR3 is CASSLDRGSYNEQFF. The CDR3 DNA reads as TGTGCCAGTAGTCTGGACAGGGGGTCCTACAATGAGCAGTTCTTC.

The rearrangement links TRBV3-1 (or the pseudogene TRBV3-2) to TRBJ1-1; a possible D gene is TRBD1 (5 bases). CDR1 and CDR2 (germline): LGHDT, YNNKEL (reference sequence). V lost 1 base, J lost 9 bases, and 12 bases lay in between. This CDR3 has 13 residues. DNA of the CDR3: TGTGCCAGCAGCCAAGGAGGGACTCATCAAGCTTTCTTT. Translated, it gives CASSQGGTHQAFF.

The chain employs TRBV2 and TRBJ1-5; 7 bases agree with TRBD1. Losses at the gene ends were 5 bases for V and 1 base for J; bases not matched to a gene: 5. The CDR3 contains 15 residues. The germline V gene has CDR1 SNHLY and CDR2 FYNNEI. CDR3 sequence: CASSSTGLSNQPQHF. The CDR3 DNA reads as TGTGCCAGCAGTTCGACAGGGTTGAGCAATCAGCCCCAGCATTTT.

In nucleotides, the CDR3 is TGTGCCAGCAGTCCTTTAAGGGCGGGGGGGTTCTCTGATACGCAGTATTTT. Amino acids: CASSPLRAGGFSDTQYF. The chain uses TRBV2 and TRBJ2-3; the match to TRBD2 covers 9 bases. CDR3 length: 17 amino acids. V lost 5 bases, J lost 6 bases, and 15 bases stayed unmatched. From germline, CDR1 is SNHLY and CDR2 FYNNEI.

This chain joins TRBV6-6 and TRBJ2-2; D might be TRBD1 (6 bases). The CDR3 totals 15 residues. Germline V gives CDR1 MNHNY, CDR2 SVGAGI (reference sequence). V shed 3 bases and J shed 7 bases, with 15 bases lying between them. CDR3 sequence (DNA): TGTGCCAGCAGTTATGGGCAGGGGATTGGCGGGGAGCTGTTTTTT. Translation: CASSYGQGIGGELFF.

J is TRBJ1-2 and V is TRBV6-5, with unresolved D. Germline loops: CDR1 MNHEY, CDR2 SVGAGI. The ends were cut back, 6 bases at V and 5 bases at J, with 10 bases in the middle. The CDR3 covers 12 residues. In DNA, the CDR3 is TGTGCCAGCAGCACAGACGGTTATGGCTACACCTTC. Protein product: CASSTDGYGYTF.

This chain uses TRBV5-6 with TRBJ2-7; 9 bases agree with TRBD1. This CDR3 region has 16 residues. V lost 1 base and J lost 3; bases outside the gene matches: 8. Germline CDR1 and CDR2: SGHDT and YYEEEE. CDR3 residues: CASSLTGTGIIYEQYF. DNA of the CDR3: TGTGCCAGCAGCTTGACCGGGACAGGGATTATCTACGAGCAGTACTTC.

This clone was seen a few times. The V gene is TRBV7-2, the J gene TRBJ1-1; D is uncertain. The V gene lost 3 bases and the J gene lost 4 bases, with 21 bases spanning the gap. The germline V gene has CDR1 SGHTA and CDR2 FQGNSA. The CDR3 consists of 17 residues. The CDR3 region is CASSLTTGSLGGTEAFF. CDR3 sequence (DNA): TGTGCCAGCAGCTTGACCACCGGGTCCTTAGGTGGCACTGAAGCTTTCTTT. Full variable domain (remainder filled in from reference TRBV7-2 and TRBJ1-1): GAGVSQSPSNKVTEKGKDVELRCDPISGHTALYWYRQSLGQGLEFLIYFQGNSAPDKSGLPSDRFSAERTGGSVSTLTIQRTQQEDSAVYLCASSLTTGSLGGTEAFFGQGTRLTVV.

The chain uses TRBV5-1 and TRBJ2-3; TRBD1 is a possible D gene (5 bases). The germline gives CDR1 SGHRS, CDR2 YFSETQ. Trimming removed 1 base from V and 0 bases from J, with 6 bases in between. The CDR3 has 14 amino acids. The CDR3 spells CASSLQGSTDTQYF. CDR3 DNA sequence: TGCGCCAGCAGCTTGCAGGGTAGCACAGATACGCAGTATTTT.

Here the CDR3 DNA reads TGTGCCAGCAGTTTATTTCCGCGGGGGGACGAAGAGACCCAGTACTTC. Its translation is CASSLFPRGDEETQYF. The chain links TRBV27 to TRBJ2-5, with TRBD2 identical over 8 bases. The CDR3 covers 16 residues. V trimming: 1 base; J trimming: 3 bases; junction bases outside the gene matches: 7. The germline V gene encodes CDR1 MNHEY and CDR2 SMNVEV (reference sequence).

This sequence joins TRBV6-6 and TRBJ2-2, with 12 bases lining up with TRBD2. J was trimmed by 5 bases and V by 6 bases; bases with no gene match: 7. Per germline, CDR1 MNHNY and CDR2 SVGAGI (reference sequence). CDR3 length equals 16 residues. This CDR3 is CASRTGLAGNTGELFF. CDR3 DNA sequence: TGTGCCAGCAGAACCGGACTAGCGGGAAATACCGGGGAGCTGTTTTTT.

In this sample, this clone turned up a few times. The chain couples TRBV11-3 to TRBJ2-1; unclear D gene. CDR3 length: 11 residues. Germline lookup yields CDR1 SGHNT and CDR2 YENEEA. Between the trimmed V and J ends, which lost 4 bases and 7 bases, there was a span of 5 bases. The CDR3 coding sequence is TGTGCCAGCAGCTCGACAAATGAGCAGTTCTTC. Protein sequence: CASSSTNEQFF. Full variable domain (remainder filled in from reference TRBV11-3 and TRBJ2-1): EAGVVQSPRYKIIEKKQPVAFWCNPISGHNTLYWYLQNLGQGPELLIRYENEEAVDDSQLPKDRFSAERLKGVDSTLKIQPAELGDSAVYLCASSSTNEQFFGPGTRLTVL.

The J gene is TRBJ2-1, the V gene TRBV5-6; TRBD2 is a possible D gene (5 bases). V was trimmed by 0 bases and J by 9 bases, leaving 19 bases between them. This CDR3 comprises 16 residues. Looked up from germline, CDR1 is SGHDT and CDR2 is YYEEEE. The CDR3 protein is CASSLASRVDLGEQFF. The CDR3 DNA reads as TGTGCCAGCAGCTTGGCCTCGCGGGTCGATTTGGGTGAGCAGTTCTTC.

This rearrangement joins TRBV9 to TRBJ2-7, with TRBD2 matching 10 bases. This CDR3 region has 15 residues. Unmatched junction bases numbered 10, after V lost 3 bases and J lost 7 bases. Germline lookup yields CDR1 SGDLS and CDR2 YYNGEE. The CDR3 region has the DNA TGTGCCAGCAGCGCTCAGCGGGAGGGCCTCGGTGAGCAGTACTTC. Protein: CASSAQREGLGEQYF.

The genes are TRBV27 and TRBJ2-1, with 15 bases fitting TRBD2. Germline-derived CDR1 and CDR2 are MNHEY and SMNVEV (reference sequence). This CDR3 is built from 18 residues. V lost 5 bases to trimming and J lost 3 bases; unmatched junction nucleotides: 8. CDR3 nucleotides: TGTGCCAGCAGTACCGGACTAGCGGGAGGGCCTCACTACAATGAGCAGTTCTTC. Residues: CASSTGLAGGPHYNEQFF.

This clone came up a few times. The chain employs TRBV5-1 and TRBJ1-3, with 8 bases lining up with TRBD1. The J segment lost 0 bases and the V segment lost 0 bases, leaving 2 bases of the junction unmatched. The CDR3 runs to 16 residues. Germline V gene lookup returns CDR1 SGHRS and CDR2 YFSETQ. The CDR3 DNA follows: TGCGCCAGCAGCTTGGCCGGGACAGGCTCTGGAAACACCATATATTTT. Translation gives CASSLAGTGSGNTIYF.

As DNA, the CDR3 is TGTGCCAGCAGTGCCCTACAGGGGACCTCTGGAAACACCATATATTTT. Translating it yields CASSALQGTSGNTIYF. The chain has TRBV2 and TRBJ1-3; 7 bases are shared with TRBD1. The V segment lost 4 bases and the J segment 0 bases; nucleotides outside the gene matches: 6. Looked up from germline, CDR1 is SNHLY and CDR2 is FYNNEI. The CDR3 contains 16 residues.